The next 24 T cell receptor beta chains were all read from a single sample in a study of post-analysis software for immune sequencing data. Findings and limits, study-wide: Compared with controls, patients had more of 4 to 6 TRBV segments, including TRBV5-6, TRBV5-1 and TRBV20-1.

Unique-molecular-identifier-tagged TCR beta cDNA libraries were used. TCRdb re-analysed the PCR reads in MiXCR, keeping a single row per CDR3 protein. The repertoire holds about 770,000 distinct CDR3 sequences, with under 60% as singletons. These receptors' targets are unknown. What was sequenced was blood. These receptors came from a girl aged 10-17 years with multiple sclerosis.

This clonotype occurred a few times. The genes are TRBV20-1 and TRBJ1-2, with D perhaps TRBD1 (5 bases). V lost 0 bases and J 1 base, leaving 15 bases between the germline ends. There are 16 residues in the CDR3. Germline V gene data show CDR1 as DFQATT and CDR2 as SNEGSKA (reference sequence). As DNA, the CDR3 is TGCAGTGCTAGAGAATTGAAGGACACAAATAACTATGGCTACACCTTC. Protein product: CSARELKDTNNYGYTF.

This clonotype was observed a handful of times. The V and J genes are TRBV5-1 and TRBJ1-1; no clear D. CDR1 is SGHRS, CDR2 YFSETQ, per germline. V was pared by 1 base and J by 0 bases, with 7 bases between. This CDR3 is built from 14 residues. The CDR3 reads CASSLLLMNTEAFF. The CDR3 DNA sequence: TGCGCCAGCAGCTTGTTACTCATGAACACTGAAGCTTTCTTT.

This clonotype was counted between two and nine times. CDR3 DNA sequence: TGTGCCAGCAGTCAGGACTGGGCTCAGCCCCAGCATTTT. Amino acids: CASSQDWAQPQHF. The V call is TRBV12-3 or TRBV12-4, the J call TRBJ1-5; no definite D call. The CDR3 runs to 13 residues. Trimming cost V 5 bases and J 6 bases, with 11 bases left between them.

This clonotype has a count of ten or more. The chain links TRBV12-3 or TRBV12-4 to TRBJ1-1; possibly TRBD1 for D (5 bases). This CDR3 is 13 amino acids long. V lost 6 bases and J lost 3, with 11 bases in between. The CDR3 protein is CASSLAGDTEAFF. As DNA, the CDR3 is TGTGCCAGCAGCCTGGCGGGGGACACTGAAGCTTTCTTT.

The chain links TRBV27 to TRBJ2-7, with TRBD1 identical over 10 bases. Germline V gives CDR1 MNHEY, CDR2 SMNVEV (reference sequence). V was clipped by 6 bases and J by 3 bases; unmatched bases: 5. CDR3 length: 14 residues. The CDR3 DNA is TGTGCCAGCAGCTTCGGGACAGGGGACTACGAGCAGTACTTC. Translating it yields CASSFGTGDYEQYF.

This clonotype appeared a single time. J is TRBJ2-5 and V is TRBV20-1; TRBD1 matches 7 bases. TRBJ2-7 explains the end of the DNA better; the J call may be wrong. The CDR3 contains 12 residues. The germline V gene encodes CDR1 DFQATT and CDR2 SNEGSKA (reference sequence). CDR3 loop: CSASPTGVEQYF. CDR3 sequence (DNA): TGCAGTGCTAGTCCAACAGGGGTCGAGCAGTACTTC.

This clonotype was picked up one time. The V and J genes are TRBV5-1 and TRBJ2-4; TRBD2 matches 7 bases. The better agreement between TRBJ2-7 and the DNA end casts doubt on the J call. The CDR3 spans 16 residues. Germline loops: CDR1 SGHRS, CDR2 YFSETQ. This chain's CDR3 is CASSSGWAGDVFEQYF. The CDR3 DNA reads TGCGCCAGCAGCTCAGGATGGGCGGGAGATGTTTTCGAGCAGTACTTC.

This clonotype was counted a single time. One end of the junction fails to match germline, which may point to a read error. This chain uses TRBV9 with TRBJ2-1; possibly TRBD1 for D (5 bases). Germline-derived CDR1 and CDR2 are SGDLS and YYNGEE. This CDR3 contains 15 residues. The DNA of the CDR3 is TGTGCCAGCAGCGTAGAGCTAGTTTCGGACAATGGGCAGTTCTTC. Amino acid sequence: CASSVELVSDNGQFF.

J is TRBJ1-2 and V is TRBV29-1, with no clear D. CDR3 length: 13 residues. Germline V gene sequence: CDR1 SQVTM, CDR2 ANQGSEA. The ends were cut back, 2 bases at V and 4 bases at J, with 11 bases in the middle. Here the CDR3 reads CSVERPGFYGYTF. The DNA of the CDR3 is TGCAGCGTTGAAAGACCCGGATTCTATGGCTACACCTTC.

There are a few counts of this clonotype. This chain uses TRBV7-9 with TRBJ2-5; TRBD1 agrees at 7 bases. V lost 1 base and J lost 1; bases outside the gene matches: 3. The CDR3 loop spans 15 amino acids. Germline V gene lookup returns CDR1 SEHNR and CDR2 FQNEAQ (reference sequence). Here the CDR3 reads CASSLGWDSQETQYF. DNA for the CDR3: TGTGCCAGCAGCTTAGGTTGGGACAGCCAAGAGACCCAGTACTTC.

This chain connects TRBV24-1 to TRBJ1-2; 9 bases match TRBD1. CDR1 is KGHDR, CDR2 SFDVKD, per germline. V shed 3 bases, J shed 4 bases, and the junction held 5 bases outside the gene matches. The CDR3 is 15 residues long. DNA for the CDR3: TGTGCCACCAGTGATGAGGACAGGGGAGGCTATGGCTACACCTTC. It translates to CATSDEDRGGYGYTF.

This clonotype was observed a few times. The V gene is TRBV14, the J gene TRBJ1-1; D possibly corresponds to TRBD1 (5 bases). Germline-derived CDR1 and CDR2 are SGHDN and FVKESK. The CDR3 extends over 15 amino acids. Trimming pared 2 bases from V and 1 base from J, leaving 11 bases between. The CDR3, as DNA: TGTGCCAGCAGCCAAAATCAGGGAGAGAACACTGAAGCTTTCTTT. Its protein is CASSQNQGENTEAFF. The full variable domain, rest sourced from reference TRBV14 and TRBJ1-1, is EAGVTQFPSHSVIEKGQTVTLRCDPISGHDNLYWYRRVMGKEIKFLLHFVKESKQDESGMPNNRFLAERTGGTYSTLKVQPAELEDSGVYFCASSQNQGENTEAFFGQGTRLTVV.

The CDR3 spells CASQGDSEETQYF. For the CDR3, the DNA is TGTGCCTCCCAGGGGGACTCCGAAGAGACCCAGTACTTC. The chain employs TRBV12-3 or TRBV12-4 and TRBJ2-5; D possibly corresponds to TRBD1 (7 bases). This CDR3 has 13 residues. V was shortened by 11 bases and J by 3 bases, with 16 bases between the two germline ends.

The V gene is TRBV7-2, the J gene TRBJ2-3; D might be TRBD2 (6 bases). CDR1 SGHTA and CDR2 FQGNSA come from the germline V gene. The CDR3 has 13 amino acids. Trimming pared 8 bases from V and 10 bases from J, leaving 19 bases between. CDR3 region: CASGAGPHQPQYF. The CDR3 coding sequence is TGTGCCAGCGGCGCGGGACCCCATCAACCGCAGTATTTT.

This rearrangement joins TRBV28 to TRBJ2-7; TRBD1 matches at 9 bases. Germline-derived CDR1 and CDR2 are MDHEN and SYDVKM. CDR3 length: 18 residues. J lost 2 bases, V lost 5 bases, and 16 bases had no gene match. The chain's CDR3 is CASSLVKGPGTGTYEQYF. DNA for the CDR3: TGTGCCAGCAGTCTGGTTAAAGGGCCCGGGACAGGGACCTACGAGCAGTACTTC.

V gene TRBV7-2 combines with J gene TRBJ2-7; TRBD1 matches at 8 bases. The J call may be in error: the DNA end matches TRBJ2-5 better. Germline CDR1 reads SGHTA; CDR2 reads FQGNSA. The length of the CDR3 is 15 residues. The CDR3 reads CASSLDRGMEETQYF. DNA for the CDR3: TGTGCCAGCAGCTTAGACAGGGGGATGGAAGAGACCCAGTACTTC.

This clonotype was seen only once. The chain combines TRBV12-3 or TRBV12-4 with TRBJ2-3; D uncertain. The CDR3 has 13 amino acids. V lost 6 bases and J lost 1, with 8 bases in between. This CDR3 is CASRLTGTDTQYF. The CDR3, as DNA: TGTGCCAGCAGGTTAACGGGCACAGATACGCAGTATTTT.

The V gene is TRBV25-1, the J gene TRBJ2-3; TRBD2 aligns across 12 bases. The germline V gene has CDR1 MGHDK and CDR2 SYGVNS. The trim removed 9 bases at V and 3 bases at J, leaving 4 bases unmatched. CDR3 length equals 14 residues. This CDR3 reads CASGLAGKTDTQYF. The CDR3 DNA reads TGTGCCAGTGGACTAGCGGGAAAAACAGATACGCAGTATTTT. Full variable domain (rest looked up from reference TRBV25-1 and TRBJ2-3): EADIYQTPRYLVIGTGKKITLECSQTMGHDKMYWYQQDPGMELHLIHYSYGVNSTEKGDLSSESTVSRIRTEHFPLTLESARPSHTSQYLCASGLAGKTDTQYFGPGTRLTVL.

The V and J genes are TRBV6-2 or TRBV6-3 and TRBJ2-1; D is possibly TRBD1 (6 bases). Germline CDR1 and CDR2: MNHEY and SVGEGT. The V and J ends lost 4 bases and 4 bases respectively, with 14 bases between them. The CDR3 totals 15 residues. The CDR3 spells CASSSGGTGYNEQFF. In nucleotides, the CDR3 is TGTGCCAGCAGTTCGGGCGGTACAGGGTACAATGAGCAGTTCTTC.

The CDR3 loop reads CATSRDPPSSTDTQYF. As DNA, the CDR3 is TGTGCCACCAGCAGAGATCCCCCCTCGAGCACAGATACGCAGTATTTT. This sequence joins TRBV15 and TRBJ2-3; no clear D. CDR1 LNHNV and CDR2 YYDKDF come from the germline V gene (reference sequence). This CDR3 is 16 amino acids long. Trimming took off 0 bases at V and 0 bases at J, with 10 bases between the two ends.

This rearrangement joins TRBV20-1 to TRBJ1-5; D call uncertain. Germline V gene lookup returns CDR1 DFQATT and CDR2 SNEGSKA (reference sequence). The CDR3 extends over 16 amino acids. The V gene lost 0 bases and the J gene lost 0 bases, with 12 bases spanning the gap. The CDR3 DNA reads as TGCAGTGCTAGAGATCCGTCGGGCAATAGCAATCAGCCCCAGCATTTT. Translated: CSARDPSGNSNQPQHF.

CDR3 sequence: CSQQGSDEQYF. The CDR3 DNA sequence: TGTTCTCAACAGGGGAGCGACGAGCAGTACTTC. J is TRBJ2-5 and V is TRBV21-1; no DNA check was done on the table's D call, TRBD1. TRBJ2-7 matches the DNA end more closely, so the J call is doubtful. TRBV21-1 is flagged as a pseudogene. The CDR3 sequence is 11 residues long.

This clonotype was counted only a few times. The chain has TRBV5-1 and TRBJ2-1; D unclear. The CDR3 sequence is 14 residues long. CDR1 is SGHRS and CDR2 is YFSETQ in the germline V gene. V gave up 5 bases and J gave up 2 bases, with 11 bases separating them. DNA for the CDR3: TGCGCCAGCAGGCCTGCGGAAACCTACAATGAGCAGTTCTTC. Translated, it gives CASRPAETYNEQFF.

CDR3 sequence (DNA): TGTGCCAGCAGCTTGGTAGCCGGGAAGGGAGCAGATACGCAGTATTTT. Translated, it gives CASSLVAGKGADTQYF. The chain joins TRBV5-6 to TRBJ2-3; D might be TRBD2 (5 bases). The germline gives CDR1 SGHDT, CDR2 YYEEEE. The CDR3 covers 16 residues. V was shortened by 0 bases and J by 4 bases, with 15 bases between the two germline ends.